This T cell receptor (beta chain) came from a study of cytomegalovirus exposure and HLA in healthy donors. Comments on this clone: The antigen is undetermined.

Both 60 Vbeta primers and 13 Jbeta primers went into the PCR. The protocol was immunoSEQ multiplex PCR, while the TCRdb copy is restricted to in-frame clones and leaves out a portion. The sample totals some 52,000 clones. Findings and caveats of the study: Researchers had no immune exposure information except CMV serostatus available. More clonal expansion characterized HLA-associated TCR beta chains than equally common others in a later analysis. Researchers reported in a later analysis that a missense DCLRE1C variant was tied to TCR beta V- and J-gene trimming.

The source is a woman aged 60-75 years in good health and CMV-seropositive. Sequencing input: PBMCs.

CDR3 protein: CASMEQVETQYF. CDR3 nucleotides: TGTGCCAGCATGGAACAGGTAGAGACCCAGTACTTC. The chain is built from TRBV2 and TRBJ2-5, with D tentatively TRBD1 (5 bases). This CDR3 has 12 amino acids. Trimming cost V 7 bases and J 4 bases, with 10 bases left between them. Germline V lookup: CDR1 SNHLY, CDR2 FYNNEI.